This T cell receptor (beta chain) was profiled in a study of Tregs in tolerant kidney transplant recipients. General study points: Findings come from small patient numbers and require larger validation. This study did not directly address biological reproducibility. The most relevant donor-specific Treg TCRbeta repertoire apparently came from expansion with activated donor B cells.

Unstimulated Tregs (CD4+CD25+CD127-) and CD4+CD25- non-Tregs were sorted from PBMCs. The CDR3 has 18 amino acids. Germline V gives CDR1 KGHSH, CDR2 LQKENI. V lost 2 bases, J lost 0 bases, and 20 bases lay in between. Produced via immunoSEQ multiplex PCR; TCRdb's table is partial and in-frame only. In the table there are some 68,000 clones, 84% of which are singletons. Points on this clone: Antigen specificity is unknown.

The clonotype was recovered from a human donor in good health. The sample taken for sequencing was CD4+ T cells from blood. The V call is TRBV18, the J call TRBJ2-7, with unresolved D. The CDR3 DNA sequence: TGTGCCAGCTCACCAAGCGTGGGTCGCGCCGGGCACTCCTACGAGCAGTACTTC. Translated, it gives CASSPSVGRAGHSYEQYF.